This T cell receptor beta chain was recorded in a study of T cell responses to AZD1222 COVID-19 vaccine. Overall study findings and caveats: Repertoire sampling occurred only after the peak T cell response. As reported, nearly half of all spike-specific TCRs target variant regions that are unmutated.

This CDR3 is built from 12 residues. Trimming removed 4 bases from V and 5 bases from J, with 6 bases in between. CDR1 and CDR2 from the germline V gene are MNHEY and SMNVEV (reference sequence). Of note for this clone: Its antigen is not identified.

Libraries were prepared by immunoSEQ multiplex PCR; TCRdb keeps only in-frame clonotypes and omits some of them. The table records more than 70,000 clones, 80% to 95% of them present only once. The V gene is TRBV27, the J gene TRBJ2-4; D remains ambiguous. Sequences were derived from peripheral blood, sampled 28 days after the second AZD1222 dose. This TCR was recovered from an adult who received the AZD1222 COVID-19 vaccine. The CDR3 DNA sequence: TGTGCCAGCAGTTGGCCGGAAAACATTCAGTACTTC. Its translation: CASSWPENIQYF.